The sequence of this T cell receptor (beta chain) was determined in a study of response to subunit inactivated influenza vaccine. The CDR3 extends over 13 amino acids. Germline CDR1 is MNHEY and CDR2 is SMNVEV (reference sequence). Trimming left V 2 bases short and J 8 bases short, with 12 bases between. TCRdb reprocessed the RT-PCR reads via MiXCR and lists one record per CDR3 protein. The sample yields over 150,000 distinct CDR3 sequences, about 9% seen once. This clonotype occurred a few times. This TCR was recovered from a man in his fifties who received an inactivated influenza vaccine. The V gene is TRBV27, the J gene TRBJ1-2; D ambiguous. Sequences were derived from non-naive T cells sorted from PBMCs, sampled on the day of vaccination. For the CDR3, the DNA is TGTGCCAGCAGTTTAGCTGGGTTTGGGGGCTACACCTTC. Translating it yields CASSLAGFGGYTF.